What follows are 32 T cell receptor beta chains derived from one specimen sequenced in a study of blood T cell repertoires in COVID-19. This table comes from immunoSEQ multiplex PCR, and its TCRdb copy is limited to in-frame clones, with some not included. The sample lists a few hundred thousand clones; 85% to 90% were seen once. Sequencing was carried out using peripheral blood. These receptors originate from a man aged 55 to 69 with acute or convalescent COVID-19.

In this sample, this clone turned up a few times. The CDR3, as DNA: TGTGCCAGCAGTCGACCCCAACAGGCTGAAGCTTTCTTT. Amino acids: CASSRPQQAEAFF. The V call is TRBV27, the J call TRBJ1-1, with TRBD1 as a possible D gene (5 bases). The V gene lost 5 bases and the J gene lost 6 bases, with 13 bases spanning the gap. CDR3 length: 13 residues. Germline V gene data show CDR1 as MNHEY and CDR2 as SMNVEV (reference sequence).

CDR3 in amino acids: CASSMGQGGTDYGYTF. CDR3 nucleotide sequence: TGTGCCAGTAGTATGGGACAGGGGGGTACGGACTATGGCTACACCTTC. The chain has TRBV19 and TRBJ1-2; 11 nucleotides align to TRBD1. Trimming cost V 3 bases and J 3 bases; bases outside gene matches: 6. The CDR3 loop spans 16 amino acids. Germline V gene lookup returns CDR1 LNHDA and CDR2 SQIVND (reference sequence).

The rearrangement links TRBV7-9 to TRBJ1-5, with 9 bases fitting TRBD1. Per the germline V gene, CDR1 is SEHNR and CDR2 is FQNEAQ (reference sequence). Trimming removed 5 bases from V and 6 bases from J; junction bases left unmatched: 11. There are 16 residues in the CDR3. This CDR3 is CASSATGQGLSQPQHF. CDR3 sequence (DNA): TGTGCCAGCAGCGCCACGGGACAGGGTCTAAGTCAGCCCCAGCATTTT.

V gene TRBV7-2 combines with J gene TRBJ2-7; 9 nucleotides agree with TRBD1. The CDR3 runs to 15 residues. V lost 5 bases to trimming and J lost 4 bases; unmatched junction nucleotides: 9. Germline lookup yields CDR1 SGHTA and CDR2 FQGNSA. For the CDR3, the DNA is TGTGCCAGCAGCGCCCAACAGGGGGCCCTTTACGAGCAGTACTTC. It encodes CASSAQQGALYEQYF.

This clone was found once. V usage is TRBV18 and J usage is TRBJ2-3, with TRBD2 identical over 9 bases. Germline V CDR1 and CDR2: KGHSH, LQKENI. The CDR3 loop spans 16 amino acids. Trimming removed 0 bases from V and 7 bases from J; junction bases left unmatched: 8. CDR3 coding DNA: TGTGCCAGCTCACCACCGGGTCTAGCGGGGATCTATACGCAGTATTTT. Its translation: CASSPPGLAGIYTQYF. The full variable domain, its missing parts supplied by reference TRBV18 and TRBJ2-3, is NAGVMQNPRHLVRRRGQEARLRCSPMKGHSHVYWYRQLPEEGLKFMVYLQKENIIDESGMPKERFSAEFPKEGPSILRIQQVVRGDSAAYFCASSPPGLAGIYTQYFGPGTRLTVL.

V is TRBV3-1 (or the pseudogene TRBV3-2) and J is TRBJ2-7; perhaps TRBD1 as D (6 bases). V shed 2 bases and J shed 1 base, with 12 bases lying between them. Germline V gives CDR1 LGHDT, CDR2 YNNKEL (reference sequence). The CDR3 is made up of 15 amino acids. CDR3 nucleotide sequence: TGTGCCAGCAGCCAAAGCGGACAGCGTTCCTACGAGCAGTACTTC. Amino acids: CASSQSGQRSYEQYF.

The chain has TRBV4-1 and TRBJ2-3; possible D gene TRBD2, 5 bases. The CDR3 has 16 residues. Trimming pared 0 bases from V and 3 bases from J, leaving 13 bases between. The germline CDR1 and CDR2 sequences are MGHRA and YSYEKL. CDR3 DNA: TGCGCCAGCAGCCAAGAGGGTACGGGGATAACAGATACGCAGTATTTT. This codes for CASSQEGTGITDTQYF.

CDR3 loop: CASRTGRGSYQETQYF. The CDR3 nucleotides are TGTGCCAGCAGGACAGGGCGAGGGTCTTACCAAGAGACCCAGTACTTC. The chain has TRBV3-1 (or the pseudogene TRBV3-2) and TRBJ2-5; 7 bases align to TRBD1. Trimming removed 6 bases from V and 0 bases from J; junction bases left unmatched: 10. Germline assignment: CDR1 LGHDT and CDR2 YNNKEL (reference sequence). This CDR3 has 16 residues.

The rearrangement links TRBV28 to TRBJ1-1; D unresolved. Trimming stripped 10 bases from V and 0 bases from J, with 18 bases between. Germline loops: CDR1 MDHEN, CDR2 SYDVKM. This CDR3 region has 15 residues. The CDR3 reads CATLTPTNLNTEAFF. The CDR3 nucleotides are TGTGCCACCCTCACCCCCACAAATTTGAACACTGAAGCTTTCTTT.

About this clone itself: Other DNA sequences of this sample code for an identical CDR3. The rearrangement joins TRBV5-1 to TRBJ2-7; D is possibly TRBD1 (5 bases). The V gene lost 0 bases and the J gene lost 7 bases, with 14 bases spanning the gap. The CDR3 spans 14 residues. Germline lookup yields CDR1 SGHRS and CDR2 YFSETQ. The CDR3 spells CASSLERIPGEQYF. DNA for the CDR3: TGCGCCAGCAGCTTGGAGCGAATTCCAGGGGAGCAGTACTTC.

This clone was detected only a few times. J is TRBJ1-5 and V is TRBV19; 10 bases agree with TRBD1. V gave up 4 bases and J gave up 7 bases; unmatched junction bases: 7. The CDR3 is 15 residues long. Germline V gene data show CDR1 as LNHDA and CDR2 as SQIVND (reference sequence). DNA for the CDR3: TGTGCCAGTAGTAGTGAGGACAGGGGGTCGCAGCCCCAGCATTTT. This gives the protein CASSSEDRGSQPQHF.

This clone was detected only once. The chain couples TRBV19 to TRBJ2-1; 8 bases agree with TRBD1. From germline, CDR1 is LNHDA and CDR2 SQIVND (reference sequence). The junction had 8 bases not matched to a gene; V was cut back by 2 bases and J by 8 bases. This CDR3 has 15 residues. The CDR3 DNA follows: TGTGCCAGTAGTATACAGGGGGCTGTTTACGATGAGCAGTTCTTC. Amino acids: CASSIQGAVYDEQFF.

CDR3 nucleotide sequence: TGTGCCAGCAGCTCCATCCTCCGGGACAGTAATTCACCCCTCCACTTT. Protein sequence: CASSSILRDSNSPLHF. The V gene is TRBV7-8, the J gene TRBJ1-6; TRBD1 agrees at 7 bases. V was clipped by 4 bases and J by 6 bases; unmatched bases: 9. Germline-derived CDR1 and CDR2 are SGHVS and FQNEAQ. The CDR3 consists of 16 residues.

The chain couples TRBV13 to TRBJ1-1, with D hard to call. From germline, CDR1 is PRHDT and CDR2 FYEKMQ (reference sequence). The CDR3 has 17 residues. V was cut by 1 base and J by 5 bases, with 20 bases left in between. CDR3 sequence: CASSLEGYRGGGTEAFF. The CDR3 DNA follows: TGTGCCAGCAGCTTAGAAGGTTACCGGGGTGGTGGGACTGAAGCTTTCTTT.

The CDR3 nucleotides read TGTGCCAGCAGTGCCCCGGACAGGGGGCGTTTCTCCTACGAGCAGTACTTC. This sequence encodes CASSAPDRGRFSYEQYF. This chain uses TRBV25-1 with TRBJ2-7, with 11 bases lining up with TRBD1. The CDR3 runs to 17 residues. With 4 bases clipped from V and 0 bases from J, the junction kept 8 bases outside the gene matches. Germline lookup yields CDR1 MGHDK and CDR2 SYGVNS.

This chain links TRBV12-3 or TRBV12-4 with TRBJ1-3, with D uncertain. CDR3 size: 13 residues. The germline V and J ends were trimmed by 2 bases and 5 bases, with 7 bases remaining between them. The CDR3 is CASSLSERNTIYF. DNA for the CDR3: TGTGCCAGCAGTTTATCCGAGCGAAACACCATATATTTT.

The rearrangement links TRBV12-3 or TRBV12-4 to TRBJ1-4, with 7 bases that match TRBD1. Trimming cost V 5 bases and J 5 bases; bases outside gene matches: 2. The CDR3 consists of 13 residues. CDR3 nucleotides: TGTGCCAGCAGTCGACAGGGAAATGAAAAACTGTTTTTT. Translation: CASSRQGNEKLFF.

V usage is TRBV10-2 and J usage is TRBJ1-2; D not certain. Trimming pared 0 bases from V and 2 bases from J, leaving 7 bases between. The CDR3 consists of 14 residues. Germline loops: CDR1 WSHSY, CDR2 SAAADI. This CDR3 is CASSESGQNYGYTF. For the CDR3, the DNA is TGCGCCAGCAGTGAGTCTGGGCAGAACTATGGCTACACCTTC.

The V call is TRBV4-1, the J call TRBJ2-5, with 13 nucleotides matching TRBD2. Germline CDR1 reads MGHRA; CDR2 reads YSYEKL. CDR3 length: 18 amino acids. Trimming removed 0 bases from V and 5 bases from J; junction bases left unmatched: 9. CDR3 sequence reads: CASSQDWTSGGIGETQYF. DNA for the CDR3: TGCGCCAGCAGCCAAGATTGGACTAGCGGGGGAATAGGGGAGACCCAGTACTTC.

This clone was seen once. The rearrangement uses TRBV3-1 (or the pseudogene TRBV3-2) and TRBJ2-7; 7 bases map to TRBD2. The CDR3 length is 14 residues. The germline V gene has CDR1 LGHDT and CDR2 YNNKEL (reference sequence). V was clipped by 4 bases and J by 2 bases; unmatched bases: 5. The CDR3 is CASSLRLAAYEQYF. The CDR3 DNA follows: TGTGCCAGCAGCCTCAGACTAGCAGCCTACGAGCAGTACTTC.

This chain links TRBV4-3 with TRBJ1-2; tentative D call: TRBD1 (5 bases). The length of the CDR3 is 15 residues. Germline assignment: CDR1 LGHNA and CDR2 YSLEER. V lost 4 bases to trimming and J lost 7 bases, with 19 bases between them. This chain's CDR3 is CASSPDPVLGGGYTF. CDR3 nucleotides: TGCGCCAGCAGCCCCGACCCCGTTCTCGGGGGTGGCTACACCTTC.

V and J are TRBV28 and TRBJ1-2; TRBD1 agrees at 8 bases. V lost 5 bases and J lost 6; bases outside the gene matches: 14. Looked up from germline, CDR1 is MDHEN and CDR2 is SYDVKM. This CDR3 contains 16 residues. CDR3 in DNA: TGTGCCAGCAGTCCTTCATTACAGGGGGTCCAGGATGGCTACACCTTC. Translated: CASSPSLQGVQDGYTF.

The chain joins TRBV2 to TRBJ2-5; D call uncertain. V lost 2 bases to trimming and J lost 5 bases, with 3 bases between them. Germline V gives CDR1 SNHLY, CDR2 FYNNEI. This CDR3 has 11 amino acids. CDR3 sequence reads: CASSELETQYF. In nucleotides, the CDR3 is TGTGCCAGCAGTGAACTTGAGACCCAGTACTTC. Variable domain in full (rest from reference TRBV2 and TRBJ2-5): EPEVTQTPSHQVTQMGQEVILRCVPISNHLYFYWYRQILGQKVEFLVSFYNNEISEKSEIFDDQFSVERPDGSNFTLKIRSTKLEDSAMYFCASSELETQYFGPGTRLLVL.

There are a few counts of this clone. J is TRBJ2-2 and V is TRBV19; 7 bases are a match to TRBD2. CDR3 length equals 15 residues. In germline, CDR1 is LNHDA, CDR2 SQIVND (reference sequence). Unmatched junction bases numbered 5, after V lost 6 bases and J lost 1 base. Here the CDR3 reads CASSRLAGNTGELFF. The DNA for the CDR3 is TGTGCCAGTAGCAGATTAGCGGGGAACACCGGGGAGCTGTTTTTT.

The V gene is TRBV18, the J gene TRBJ2-7; D remains ambiguous. Trimming pared 4 bases from V and 6 bases from J, leaving 7 bases between. The V gene's germline CDR1 is KGHSH and CDR2 LQKENI. The CDR3 spans 11 residues. CDR3 sequence reads: CASSLRGEQYF. The CDR3 region has the DNA TGTGCCAGCTCACTTCGAGGCGAGCAGTACTTC.

The CDR3 DNA sequence: TGTGCCAGCAGCACGGGACTAGCGGGGGTTAGTAACACCGGGGAGCTGTTTTTT. As protein: CASSTGLAGVSNTGELFF. V usage is TRBV7-3 and J usage is TRBJ2-2; 14 positions agree with TRBD2. The CDR3 extends over 18 amino acids. V gave up 5 bases and J gave up 2 bases; unmatched junction bases: 7. Germline loops: CDR1 SGHTA, CDR2 FQGTGA. The complete variable domain, with remaining parts taken from reference TRBV7-3 and TRBJ2-2, reads GAGVSQTPSNKVTEKGKYVELRCDPISGHTALYWYRQSLGQGPEFLIYFQGTGAADDSGLPNDRFFAVRPEGSVSTLKIQRTERGDSAVYLCASSTGLAGVSNTGELFFGEGSRLTVL.

The sample holds one count of this clone. The V call is TRBV4-3, the J call TRBJ2-1; D is possibly TRBD1 (6 bases). The CDR3 is 14 amino acids. Trimming cost V 1 base and J 6 bases, with 10 bases left between them. The germline V gene has CDR1 LGHNA and CDR2 YSLEER. The CDR3 DNA follows: TGCGCCAGCAGCCAAGGCATCAGGGGCAATGAGCAGTTCTTC. Protein sequence: CASSQGIRGNEQFF.

The chain links TRBV11-1 to TRBJ2-7; possibly TRBD2 for D (6 bases). The CDR3 runs 14 residues. Germline assignment: CDR1 SGHAT and CDR2 FQDESV (reference sequence). Trimming left V 1 base short and J 3 bases short, with 10 bases between. In DNA form, the CDR3 reads TGTGCCAGCAGCTTAGTCCCGGAGGGCTACGAGCAGTACTTC. It is translated as CASSLVPEGYEQYF.

The rearrangement links TRBV7-3 to TRBJ2-5; 8 bases are a match to TRBD1. V gave up 4 bases and J gave up 2 bases; unmatched junction bases: 21. The germline CDR1 and CDR2 sequences are SGHTA and FQGTGA. The length of the CDR3 is 20 residues. CDR3: CASSSKGDGQGGVKQETQYF. The CDR3 DNA reads TGTGCCAGCAGCTCCAAGGGGGACGGACAGGGCGGGGTGAAGCAAGAGACCCAGTACTTC.

V and J are TRBV14 and TRBJ2-4, with a possible D match to TRBD1 (6 bases). The CDR3 runs to 18 residues. CDR1 and CDR2 (germline): SGHDN, FVKESK. Trimming stripped 0 bases from V and 0 bases from J, with 15 bases between. CDR3 DNA: TGTGCCAGCAGCCAAGATAGGGGGAGCACCCAAGCCAAAAACATTCAGTACTTC. Encoded protein: CASSQDRGSTQAKNIQYF.

J is TRBJ1-2 and V is TRBV19, with D perhaps TRBD1 (5 bases). The CDR3 spans 14 residues. Germline V gene sequence: CDR1 LNHDA, CDR2 SQIVND (reference sequence). Trimming stripped 3 bases from V and 7 bases from J, with 15 bases between. The DNA for the CDR3 is TGTGCCAGTAGTATTCTTCAGGGTAGCGGTGGCTACACCTTC. Amino acids: CASSILQGSGGYTF. The full variable domain, rest sourced from reference TRBV19 and TRBJ1-2, is DGGITQSPKYLFRKEGQNVTLSCEQNLNHDAMYWYRQDPGQGLRLIYYSQIVNDFQKGDIAEGYSVSREKKESFPLTVTSAQKNPTAFYLCASSILQGSGGYTFGSGTRLTVV.

This clone was detected once. The chain is built from TRBV27 and TRBJ2-3; no firm D call. The V and J ends lost 3 bases and 1 base respectively, with 11 bases between them. From germline, CDR1 is MNHEY and CDR2 SMNVEV (reference sequence). The CDR3 sequence is 15 residues long. As DNA, the CDR3 is TGTGCCAGCAGTTTTGGCAACCCTCGCACAGATACGCAGTATTTT. This sequence encodes CASSFGNPRTDTQYF.